This note documents a single TCR beta chain sequence. Its antigen is undetermined. The data were obtained in a study of T cell responses to AZD1222 COVID-19 vaccine. Assay: immunoSEQ multiplex PCR; the TCRdb copy retains only in-frame clones and omits some. The sample has 110,000 to 150,000 clones, approximately 92% seen once. Study-wide findings and caveats: None of the repertoires were sampled until the peak T cell response had passed. CD4 TCRs linked to vaccination spanned spike, dominating at 160-218 and 743-854. Donors were mostly white British, more females; clonal diversity possibly underestimated. Only five or six individuals given AZD1222 were seropositive at baseline.

The TCR originated in an adult in good health. The starting material was peripheral blood, obtained on day 0 of AZD1222 vaccination.

The CDR3 reads CASSLVQGQTYEQYF. The CDR3 DNA reads TGTGCCAGCAGCTTGGTACAGGGGCAAACCTACGAGCAGTACTTC. The rearrangement joins TRBV5-6 to TRBJ2-7; TRBD1 matches at 7 bases. The CDR3 totals 15 residues. J lost 2 bases, V lost 0 bases, and 5 bases had no gene match. Germline CDR1 SGHDT, CDR2 YYEEEE.